This T cell receptor (beta chain) was identified during a study of identical twins. Through template switching, a universal primer site was introduced, and the cDNA contained unique molecular identifiers. TCRdb reprocessed the 5' RACE reads with MiXCR, giving one entry per CDR3 protein. The sample has 600,000 to 700,000 distinct CDR3 sequences, approximately 22% seen once. The table lists this clonotype with many counts. Antigen unknown. Overall study results and limits: Insertions were fewer in abundant cord blood beta clonotypes, whereas memory repertoires showed none of this pattern. Models came in too low on out-of-frame TCR alpha sharing in monozygotic twins.

The CDR3 has 14 residues. V was clipped by 7 bases and J by 6 bases, with 19 bases between them. The data also belong to a second study, concerning T cells expressing NK-cell markers.

This receptor was identified in a woman under 30 in good health. The chain is built from TRBV12-3 or TRBV12-4 and TRBJ2-7; tentatively, D is TRBD1 or TRBD2 (5 bases each). Sequencing input: PBMCs. Written as DNA, the CDR3 is TGTGCCAGCACCTCCGGGACCATTGCGCGCGAGCAGTACTTC. This sequence encodes CASTSGTIAREQYF.